This T cell receptor beta chain was captured in a study of cytomegalovirus exposure and HLA in healthy donors. Findings and caveats of the study: Trimming of TCR beta V- and J-genes showed a link, identified in a later analysis, to a missense DCLRE1C variant.

PCR amplification relied on 60 Vbeta primers (plus 13 Jbeta primers). The protocol was immunoSEQ multiplex PCR, while the TCRdb copy is restricted to in-frame clones and leaves out a portion. Of about 150,000 clones listed, roughly 78% are singletons. Concerning this clone: Its target is not known.

This clonotype originated in a man in his fifties or sixties in good health and CMV-seropositive. The sample taken for sequencing was PBMCs.

The CDR3 protein is CASSLAVGATMNTEAFF. Here the CDR3 DNA reads TGCGCCAGCAGCTTGGCCGTGGGGGCCACGATGAACACTGAAGCTTTCTTT. The chain employs TRBV5-1 and TRBJ1-1; a possible D gene is TRBD1 (6 bases). In germline, CDR1 is SGHRS, CDR2 YFSETQ. V lost 0 bases, J lost 0 bases, and 15 bases lay in between. This CDR3 comprises 17 residues.